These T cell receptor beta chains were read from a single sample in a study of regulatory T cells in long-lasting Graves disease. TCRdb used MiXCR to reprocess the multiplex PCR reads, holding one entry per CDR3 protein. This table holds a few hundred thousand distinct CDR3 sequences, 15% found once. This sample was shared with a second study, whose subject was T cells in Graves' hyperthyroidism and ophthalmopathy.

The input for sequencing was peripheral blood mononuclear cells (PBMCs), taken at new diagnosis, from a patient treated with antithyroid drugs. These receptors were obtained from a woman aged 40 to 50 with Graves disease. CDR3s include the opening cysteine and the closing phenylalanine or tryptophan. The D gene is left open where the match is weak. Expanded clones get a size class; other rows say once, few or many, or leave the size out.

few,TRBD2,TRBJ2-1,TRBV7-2,CASSLGGGLSEQFF,TGTGCCAGCAGCTTAGGCGGGGGGCTATCTGAGCAGTTCTTC
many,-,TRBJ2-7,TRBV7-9,CASSSASTYEQYF,TGTGCCAGCAGCTCGGCCAGCACCTACGAGCAGTACTTC
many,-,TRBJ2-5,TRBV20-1,CSARDAATYQETQYF,TGCAGTGCTAGAGATGCAGCTACCTACCAAGAGACCCAGTACTTC
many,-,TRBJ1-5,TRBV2,CASELKGRNSNQPQHF,TGTGCCAGCGAACTTAAGGGACGCAATAGCAATCAGCCCCAGCATTTT
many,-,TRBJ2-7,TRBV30,CAWSAGQSYEQYF,TGTGCCTGGAGTGCGGGGCAATCCTACGAGCAGTACTTC
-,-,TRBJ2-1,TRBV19,CASSIGASDYNEQFF,TGTGCCAGTAGTATAGGGGCGAGTGATTACAATGAGCAGTTCTTC
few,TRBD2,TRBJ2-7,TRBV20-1,CSALPGSGSYEQYF,TGCAGTGCCCTTCCGGGTAGCGGGAGCTACGAGCAGTACTTC
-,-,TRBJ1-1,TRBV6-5,CASSYSPRVGTEAFF,TGTGCCAGCAGTTACTCGCCCAGGGTCGGCACTGAAGCTTTCTTT
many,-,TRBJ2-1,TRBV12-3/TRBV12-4,CASVGGVNEQFF,TGTGCCAGCGTAGGAGGAGTGAATGAGCAGTTCTTC
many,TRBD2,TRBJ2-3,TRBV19,CASSYSGRAGDTQYF,TGTGCCAGTAGTTATAGCGGGAGGGCAGGAGATACGCAGTATTTT
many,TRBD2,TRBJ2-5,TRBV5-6,CASSLHSGRAGETQYF,TGTGCCAGCAGCTTGCATAGCGGGAGGGCCGGGGAGACCCAGTACTTC
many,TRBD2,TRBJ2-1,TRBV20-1,CSAFTGTSGHNEQFF,TGCAGTGCTTTCACCGGGACTAGCGGACACAATGAGCAGTTCTTC
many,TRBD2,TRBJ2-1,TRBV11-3,CASSLDRLTSGEQFF,TGTGCCAGCAGCTTAGATCGGCTAACTAGCGGGGAGCAGTTCTTC
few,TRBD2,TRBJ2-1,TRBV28,CASSFWTRLSNEQFF,TGTGCCAGCAGTTTCTGGACTAGGCTAAGTAATGAGCAGTTCTTC
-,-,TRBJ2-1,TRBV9,CASSVGRVPSSYNEQFF,TGTGCCAGCAGCGTAGGTCGGGTTCCGAGCTCCTACAATGAGCAGTTCTTC
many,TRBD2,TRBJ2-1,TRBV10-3,CAISDPLEVAGAEQFF,TGTGCCATCAGTGACCCCCTCGAGGTAGCGGGAGCTGAGCAGTTCTTC
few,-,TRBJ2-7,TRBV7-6,CASSFGGNDEQYF,TGTGCCAGCAGCTTTGGCGGGAATGACGAGCAGTACTTC
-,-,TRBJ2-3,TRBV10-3,CAIRGSGAGWSTDTQYF,TGTGCCATCAGAGGGTCGGGGGCCGGGTGGAGCACAGATACGCAGTATTTT
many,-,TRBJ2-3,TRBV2,CASKISGQNTDTQYF,TGTGCCAGCAAAATATCAGGACAGAACACAGATACGCAGTATTTT
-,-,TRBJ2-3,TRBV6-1,CASSARAGTDTQYF,TGTGCCAGCAGTGCCAGGGCCGGCACAGATACGCAGTATTTT
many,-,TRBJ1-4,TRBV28,CASSRSWDEGSGEKLFF,TGTGCCAGCAGCCGATCCTGGGATGAAGGGTCAGGTGAAAAACTGTTTTTT
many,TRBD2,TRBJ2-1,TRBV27,CASSLVSGNRVYNEQFF,TGTGCCAGCAGTTTGGTTAGCGGGAATAGGGTCTACAATGAGCAGTTCTTC
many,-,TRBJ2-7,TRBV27,CASSLRGSREQYF,TGTGCCAGCAGTTTACGAGGTAGCCGCGAGCAGTACTTC
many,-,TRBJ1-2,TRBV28,CASSYRDRPNYGYTF,TGTGCCAGCAGCTACCGGGACCGACCTAACTATGGCTACACCTTC
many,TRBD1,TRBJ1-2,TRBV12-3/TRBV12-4,CASSLGQGFIDYGYTF,TGTGCCAGCAGTTTAGGACAGGGTTTTATTGACTATGGCTACACCTTC
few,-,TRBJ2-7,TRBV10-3,CAISDGRNSHEQYF,TGTGCCATCAGTGACGGTCGGAACTCCCACGAGCAGTACTTC
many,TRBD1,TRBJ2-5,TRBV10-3,CAISDNSRGLGETQYF,TGTGCCATCAGTGATAACTCTAGGGGGCTGGGGGAGACCCAGTACTTC
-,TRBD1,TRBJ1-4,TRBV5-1,CASSPRGTGGGEKLFF,TGCGCCAGCAGCCCCCGGGGTACAGGGGGTGGCGAAAAACTGTTTTTT
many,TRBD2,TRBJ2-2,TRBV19,CASSILAVNTGELFF,TGTGCCAGTAGTATCCTAGCGGTAAACACCGGGGAGCTGTTTTTT
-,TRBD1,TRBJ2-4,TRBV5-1,CASKPGTGNIQYF,TGCGCCAGCAAGCCCGGGACAGGAAACATTCAGTACTTC
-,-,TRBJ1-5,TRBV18,CASSPGHRGNQPQHF,TGTGCCAGCTCACCCGGGCACAGGGGCAATCAGCCCCAGCATTTT
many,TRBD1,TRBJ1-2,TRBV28,CASSLPPGQGNGYTF,TGTGCCAGCAGTTTACCCCCGGGACAGGGGAATGGCTACACCTTC
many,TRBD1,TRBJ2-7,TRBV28,CASSLPQDRDEQYF,TGTGCCAGCAGTTTGCCCCAGGACAGGGACGAGCAGTACTTC
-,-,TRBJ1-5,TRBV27,CASSRTTGGPNQPQHF,TGTGCCAGCAGCCGAACGACAGGCGGACCCAATCAGCCCCAGCATTTT
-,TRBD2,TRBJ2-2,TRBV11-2,CASSDASGKNAGELFF,TGTGCCAGCAGCGACGCTAGCGGGAAAAACGCCGGGGAGCTGTTTTTT
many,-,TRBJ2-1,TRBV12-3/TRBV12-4,CASSSVEPGDEQFF,TGTGCCAGCAGCTCCGTGGAGCCTGGGGATGAGCAGTTCTTC
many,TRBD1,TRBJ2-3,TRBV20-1,CSARRGQGASDTQYF,TGCAGTGCTAGACGTGGTCAGGGGGCATCAGATACGCAGTATTTT
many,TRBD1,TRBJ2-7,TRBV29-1,CSVEWDRGSEQYF,TGCAGCGTTGAGTGGGACAGGGGCTCCGAGCAGTACTTC
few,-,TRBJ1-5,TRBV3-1,CASSQLNSNQPQHF,TGTGCCAGCAGCCAACTTAATAGCAATCAGCCCCAGCATTTT
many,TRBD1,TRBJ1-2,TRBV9,CASKPGGQGYGYTF,TGTGCCAGCAAGCCAGGGGGACAGGGCTATGGCTACACCTTC
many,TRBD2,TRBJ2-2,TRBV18,CASSPRPGLGPGELFF,TGTGCCAGCTCACCACGTCCGGGACTAGGACCCGGGGAGCTGTTTTTT
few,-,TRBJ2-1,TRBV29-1,CSVGTYYNEQFF,TGCAGCGTTGGTACTTACTACAATGAGCAGTTCTTC
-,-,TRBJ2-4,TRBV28,CASSPSDFIAKNIQYF,TGTGCCAGCAGCCCCTCAGACTTTATAGCCAAAAACATTCAGTACTTC